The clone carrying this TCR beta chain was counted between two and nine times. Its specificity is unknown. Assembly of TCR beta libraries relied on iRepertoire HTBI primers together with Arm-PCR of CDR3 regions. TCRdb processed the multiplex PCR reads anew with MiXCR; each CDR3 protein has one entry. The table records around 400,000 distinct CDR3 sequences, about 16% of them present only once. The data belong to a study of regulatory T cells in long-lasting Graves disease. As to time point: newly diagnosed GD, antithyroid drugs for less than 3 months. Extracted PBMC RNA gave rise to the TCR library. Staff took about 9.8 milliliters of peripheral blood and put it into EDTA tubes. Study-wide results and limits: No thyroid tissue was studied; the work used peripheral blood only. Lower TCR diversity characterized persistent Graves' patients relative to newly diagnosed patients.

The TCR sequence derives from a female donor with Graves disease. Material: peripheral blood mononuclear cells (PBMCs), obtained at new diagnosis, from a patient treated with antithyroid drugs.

The CDR3 nucleotides are TGCGCCAGCAGCCAAGATGGGCCGGGGATGAGGAACACTGAAGCTTTCTTT. This gives the protein CASSQDGPGMRNTEAFF. The rearrangement links TRBV4-1 to TRBJ1-1; unclear D gene. Trimming removed 0 bases at V and 1 base at J, with 15 bases between. Per the germline V gene, CDR1 is MGHRA and CDR2 is YSYEKL. This CDR3 spans 17 amino acids.